Below are 22 T cell receptor beta chains sequenced from a single sample in a study of shared clonotypes between healthy human individuals (TCRdb year 2020). Library preparation employed the immunoSEQ multiplex PCR assay. TCRdb holds this immuneACCESS table with in-frame rearrangements only. Some clones are missing; in checked studies, unresolved V genes explain under half, and the rest has no known cause. For this sample the table gives 2,500,000 or so clones, of which about 90% were detected only once. Roughly 0.34% of the sample rests with the top ten. Source material: naive CD4+ T cells from PBMCs. The sample's cell subset or site label is to be understood as: CD45RA+ positively selected. The source is a man between 18 and 29 years old in good health. Some clones in this sample may be carry-over from other donors' samples.

About this clone itself: At one end the junction does not follow the germline gene, possibly because of a read error. V gene TRBV28 combines with J gene TRBJ1-1; D perhaps matches TRBD1 (6 bases). This CDR3 contains 12 residues. The germline CDR1 and CDR2 sequences are MDHEN and SYDVKM. The CDR3 spells CASSSFEGGGRF. CDR3 coding DNA: TGTGCCAGCAGTTCGTTTGAGGGAGGGGGAAGATTT.

This chain connects TRBV11-2 to TRBJ1-5; D unresolved. This CDR3 contains 15 residues. Trimming left V 4 bases short and J 0 bases short, with 10 bases between. CDR1 SGHAT and CDR2 FQNNGV come from the germline V gene. DNA of the CDR3: TGTGCCAGCAGCTATGCTGCTAATAGCAATCAGCCCCAGCATTTT. This translates into CASSYAANSNQPQHF.

This clone came up once. The chain has TRBV30 and TRBJ2-1; TRBD2 is a possible D gene (5 bases). V dropped 4 bases and J dropped 4 bases, with 11 bases sitting between them. The CDR3 sequence is 13 residues long. From germline, CDR1 is GTSNPN and CDR2 SVGIG (reference sequence). The CDR3 DNA reads as TGTGCCTGGACTATGGACTCTTACAATGAGCAGTTCTTC. As protein: CAWTMDSYNEQFF.

This CDR3 reads CASSRTGVAGELFF. The CDR3 DNA follows: TGTGCCAGCAGCCGAACAGGGGTCGCCGGGGAGCTGTTTTTT. The J gene is TRBJ2-2, the V gene TRBV7-2; 7 nucleotides line up with TRBD1. Germline-derived CDR1 and CDR2 are SGHTA and FQGNSA. Germline trimming cut 5 bases from V and 6 bases from J; bases unmatched to any gene: 6. The CDR3 consists of 14 residues.

This clone has a single count. The chain uses TRBV29-1 and TRBJ2-1; TRBD2 aligns across 14 bases. Germline-derived CDR1 and CDR2 are SQVTM and ANQGSEA. V lost 7 bases to trimming and J lost 6 bases; unmatched junction nucleotides: 2. The CDR3 is made up of 13 amino acids. CDR3 sequence reads: CSGGLAGVNEQFF. CDR3 DNA: TGCAGCGGGGGACTAGCGGGAGTCAATGAGCAGTTCTTC.

The gene calls are TRBV28 and TRBJ1-5, with D tentatively TRBD1 (5 bases). V lost 6 bases and J lost 1, with 16 bases in between. The CDR3 consists of 16 residues. Germline CDR1 reads MDHEN; CDR2 reads SYDVKM. This CDR3 is CASSGAGILSNQPQHF. As DNA, the CDR3 is TGTGCCAGCAGCGGGGCCGGGATCCTAAGCAATCAGCCCCAGCATTTT.

The rearrangement links TRBV15 to TRBJ2-6, with D unresolved. Germline V lookup: CDR1 LNHNV, CDR2 YYDKDF (reference sequence). This CDR3 comprises 15 residues. Trimming pared 2 bases from V and 4 bases from J, leaving 9 bases between. The CDR3 loop is CATSRLDTGANVLTF. Here the CDR3 DNA reads TGTGCCACCAGCAGACTTGACACCGGGGCCAACGTCCTGACTTTC.

The chain couples TRBV4-1 to TRBJ2-3; TRBD1 is a possible D gene (6 bases). This CDR3 has 17 residues. V lost 1 base and J 8 bases, leaving 22 bases between the germline ends. Germline values: CDR1 MGHRA, CDR2 YSYEKL. In DNA form, the CDR3 reads TGCGCCAGCAGCCAAGTAAGGGCTGCTACAGGGTCGGCTACGCAGTATTTT. This translates into CASSQVRAATGSATQYF.

The V and J genes are TRBV9 and TRBJ2-2; D is perhaps TRBD1 (6 bases). The CDR3 length is 14 residues. Germline V gene sequence: CDR1 SGDLS, CDR2 YYNGEE. Trimming removed 7 bases at V and 2 bases at J, with 12 bases between. This chain's CDR3 is CASGTGLNTGELFF. The DNA of the CDR3 is TGTGCCAGCGGTACAGGGTTAAACACCGGGGAGCTGTTTTTT.

The rearrangement links TRBV6-5 to TRBJ1-6; unclear D gene. The CDR3 sequence is 12 residues long. Trimming stripped 2 bases from V and 14 bases from J, with 10 bases between. CDR1 is MNHEY, CDR2 SVGAGI, per germline. CDR3 DNA: TGTGCCAGCAGTTACCGAAAGGGAGCCCTCCACTTT. This codes for CASSYRKGALHF.

V gene TRBV28 combines with J gene TRBJ2-7, with 10 bases identical to TRBD1. The V gene's germline CDR1 is MDHEN and CDR2 SYDVKM. V lost 5 bases to trimming and J lost 3 bases; unmatched junction nucleotides: 7. The CDR3 is 15 residues long. CDR3 DNA sequence: TGTGCCAGCAGTGCGCCCGGGACAGGGGACTACGAGCAGTACTTC. Translated: CASSAPGTGDYEQYF.

The count of this clone is one. The chain recombines TRBV6-6 with TRBJ2-5; no clear D. The germline V gene encodes CDR1 MNHNY and CDR2 SVGAGI (reference sequence). Trimming pared 6 bases from V and 4 bases from J, leaving 6 bases between. The CDR3 loop spans 11 amino acids. The DNA of the CDR3 is TGTGCCAGCAGGCAGTTAGAGACCCAGTACTTC. The encoded protein is CASRQLETQYF.

This clone was seen only once. The chain recombines TRBV10-2 with TRBJ1-2; weak D call: TRBD1 (6 bases). Trimming took off 0 bases at V and 6 bases at J, with 14 bases between the two ends. Germline V gene data show CDR1 as WSHSY and CDR2 as SAAADI. The CDR3 is 15 residues long. The CDR3 loop is CASSESKARGDGYTF. CDR3 nucleotides: TGCGCCAGCAGTGAGTCTAAAGCCAGGGGAGATGGCTACACCTTC.

Notes on this clone: Additional DNA sequences in this sample encode the identical CDR3. V usage is TRBV28 and J usage is TRBJ2-7; D uncertain. Looked up from germline, CDR1 is MDHEN and CDR2 is SYDVKM. Deletions cut 6 bases from V and 0 bases from J, with 6 bases between. The CDR3 spans 12 residues. CDR3 protein: CASRQSSYEQYF. In DNA, the CDR3 is TGTGCCAGCAGACAGAGCTCCTACGAGCAGTACTTC. Full variable domain (remainder filled in from reference TRBV28 and TRBJ2-7): DVKVTQSSRYLVKRTGEKVFLECVQDMDHENMFWYRQDPGLGLRLIYFSYDVKMKEKGDIPEGYSVSREKKERFSLILESASTNQTSMYLCASRQSSYEQYFGPGTRLTVT.

The rearrangement links TRBV18 to TRBJ2-3; no clear D gene. Germline V gives CDR1 KGHSH, CDR2 LQKENI. The CDR3 has 14 residues. V lost 0 bases, J lost 3 bases, and 7 bases lay in between. The chain's CDR3 is CASSPPITTDTQYF. The CDR3 DNA reads as TGTGCCAGCTCACCACCGATTACTACAGATACGCAGTATTTT.

V gene TRBV5-1 combines with J gene TRBJ2-5, with D perhaps being TRBD1 or TRBD2 (5 bases each). The germline V gene has CDR1 SGHRS and CDR2 YFSETQ. V lost 1 base and J lost 4, with 20 bases in between. The CDR3 totals 17 residues. This CDR3 reads CASSLSPSEGWGETQYF. The DNA for the CDR3 is TGCGCCAGCAGCTTGTCCCCCAGTGAGGGGTGGGGAGAGACCCAGTACTTC.

The chain links TRBV4-3 to TRBJ2-3; 7 bases map to TRBD1. CDR3 length: 15 amino acids. From germline, CDR1 is LGHNA and CDR2 YSLEER. V gave up 1 base and J gave up 4 bases; unmatched junction bases: 5. The DNA for the CDR3 is TGCGCCAGCAGCCAAGCTACAGGGGTTGCAGATACGCAGTATTTT. This translates into CASSQATGVADTQYF.

The V and J genes are TRBV10-3 and TRBJ2-1; 7 nucleotides align to TRBD1. V trimming: 9 bases; J trimming: 8 bases; junction bases outside the gene matches: 10. The CDR3 runs to 13 residues. CDR1 and CDR2 (germline): ENHRY, SYGVKD. Here the CDR3 DNA reads TGTGCCATTACAGGGGTCGGATCGGATGAGCAGTTCTTC. Translated: CAITGVGSDEQFF.

The chain joins TRBV19 to TRBJ1-3, with D possibly being TRBD1 (5 bases). V lost 9 bases to trimming and J lost 9 bases, with 27 bases between them. This CDR3 spans 16 amino acids. Germline CDR1 LNHDA, CDR2 SQIVND (reference sequence). This CDR3 reads CASTNLGTAKEGTIYF. The CDR3 DNA reads as TGTGCCAGCACAAACCTAGGGACGGCCAAGGAGGGCACCATATATTTT.

This clone is a singleton in its sample. The chain links TRBV28 to TRBJ2-5; 8 bases fit TRBD2. Looked up from germline, CDR1 is MDHEN and CDR2 is SYDVKM. The CDR3 length is 15 residues. V was pared by 7 bases and J by 2 bases, with 9 bases of the junction left unmatched. CDR3 nucleotides: TGTGCCAGCACCCTAGGCGGGGGGCGGCAAGAGACCCAGTACTTC. It is translated as CASTLGGGRQETQYF. Filled out from reference TRBV28 and TRBJ2-5, the complete variable domain reads DVKVTQSSRYLVKRTGEKVFLECVQDMDHENMFWYRQDPGLGLRLIYFSYDVKMKEKGDIPEGYSVSREKKERFSLILESASTNQTSMYLCASTLGGGRQETQYFGPGTRLLVL.

The chain couples TRBV7-9 to TRBJ2-1; tentatively, D is TRBD1 (6 bases). This CDR3 contains 15 residues. Trimming left V 5 bases short and J 8 bases short, with 19 bases between. Per germline, CDR1 SEHNR and CDR2 FQNEAQ (reference sequence). The CDR3 DNA sequence: TGTGCCAGCAGCCCCAGGGGCGGCCTCAACGATGAGCAGTTCTTC. Protein product: CASSPRGGLNDEQFF.

The chain uses TRBV15 and TRBJ1-1; D is perhaps TRBD1 (5 bases). The V end lost 1 base, the J end lost 8 bases, and 8 bases lay between the germline ends. This CDR3 is built from 12 residues. CDR1 and CDR2 from the germline V gene are LNHNV and YYDKDF (reference sequence). The CDR3 here is CATSRGGYEAFF. Here the CDR3 DNA reads TGTGCCACCAGCAGAGGGGGCTACGAAGCTTTCTTT.